The entry that follows covers one T cell receptor beta chain sequence. The sample is drawn from a study of blood T cell repertoires in COVID-19. Study details: Donors in the United States, Italy and Spain gave samples during acute or convalescent COVID-19. Sample material is recorded as cDNA or gDNA derived from T cells, B-cell-depleted T cells, or PBMCs.

Germline lookup yields CDR1 SGHDT and CDR2 YYEEEE. CDR3 size: 15 residues. The V end lost 2 bases, the J end lost 1 base, and 12 bases lay between the germline ends. Sequencing used immunoSEQ multiplex PCR; TCRdb keeps in-frame clones, though not all of them. This table has over 200,000 clones, 92% appearing once. This receptor was obtained from a man aged 60 to 69 with COVID-19, enrolled during active disease. The specimen was peripheral blood. V usage is TRBV5-6 and J usage is TRBJ1-1, with a tentative D call TRBD1 (5 bases). CDR3 sequence: CASSFLNRRNTEAFF. DNA of the CDR3: TGTGCCAGCAGCTTTTTGAACAGGAGGAACACTGAAGCTTTCTTT.